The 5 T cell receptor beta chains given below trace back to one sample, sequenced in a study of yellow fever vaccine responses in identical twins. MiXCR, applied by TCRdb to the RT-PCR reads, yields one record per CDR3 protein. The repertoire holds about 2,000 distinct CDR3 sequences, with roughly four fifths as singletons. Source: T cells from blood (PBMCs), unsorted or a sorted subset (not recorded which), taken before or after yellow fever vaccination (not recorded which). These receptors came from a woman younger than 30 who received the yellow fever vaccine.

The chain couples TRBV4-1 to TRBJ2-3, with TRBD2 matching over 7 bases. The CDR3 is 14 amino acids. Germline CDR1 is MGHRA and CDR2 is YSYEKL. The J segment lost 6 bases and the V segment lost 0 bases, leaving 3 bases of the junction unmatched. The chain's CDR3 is CASSQDGEGDTQYF. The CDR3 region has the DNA TGCGCCAGCAGCCAAGATGGGGAGGGGGATACGCAGTATTTT.

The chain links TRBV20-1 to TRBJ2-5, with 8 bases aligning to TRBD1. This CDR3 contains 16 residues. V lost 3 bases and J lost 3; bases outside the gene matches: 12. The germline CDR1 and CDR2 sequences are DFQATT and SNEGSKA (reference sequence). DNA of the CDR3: TGCAGTGCTAGGGATCTGGCAGGGGGCGAGGAAGAGACCCAGTACTTC. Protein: CSARDLAGGEEETQYF.

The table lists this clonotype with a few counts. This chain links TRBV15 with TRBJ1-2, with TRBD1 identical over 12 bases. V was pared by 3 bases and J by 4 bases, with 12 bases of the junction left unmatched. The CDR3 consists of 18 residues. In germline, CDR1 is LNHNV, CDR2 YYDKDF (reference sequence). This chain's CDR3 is CATSRPPGQGAFAYGYTF. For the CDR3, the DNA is TGTGCCACCAGCAGGCCCCCGGGACAGGGGGCGTTTGCCTATGGCTACACCTTC. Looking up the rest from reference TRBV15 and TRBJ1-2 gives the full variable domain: DAMVIQNPRYQVTQFGKPVTLSCSQTLNHNVMYWYQQKSSQAPKLLFHYYDKDFNNEADTPDNFQSRRPNTSFCFLDIRSPGLGDTAMYLCATSRPPGQGAFAYGYTFGSGTRLTVV.

The CDR3 DNA reads TGTGCCAGCTCATCCCGGGACAGGGGTTACGAGCAGTACTTC. This sequence encodes CASSSRDRGYEQYF. The V and J genes are TRBV18 and TRBJ2-7; TRBD1 agrees at 10 bases. The CDR3 is made up of 14 amino acids. CDR1 is KGHSH, CDR2 LQKENI, per germline. Trimming removed 5 bases from V and 4 bases from J; junction bases left unmatched: 5.

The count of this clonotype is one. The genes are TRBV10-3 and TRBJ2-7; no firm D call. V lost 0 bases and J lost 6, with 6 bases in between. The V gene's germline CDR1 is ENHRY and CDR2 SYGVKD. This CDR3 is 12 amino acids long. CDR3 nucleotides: TGTGCCATCAGTGAGTCAGAGATCGAGCAGTACTTC. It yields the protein CAISESEIEQYF.